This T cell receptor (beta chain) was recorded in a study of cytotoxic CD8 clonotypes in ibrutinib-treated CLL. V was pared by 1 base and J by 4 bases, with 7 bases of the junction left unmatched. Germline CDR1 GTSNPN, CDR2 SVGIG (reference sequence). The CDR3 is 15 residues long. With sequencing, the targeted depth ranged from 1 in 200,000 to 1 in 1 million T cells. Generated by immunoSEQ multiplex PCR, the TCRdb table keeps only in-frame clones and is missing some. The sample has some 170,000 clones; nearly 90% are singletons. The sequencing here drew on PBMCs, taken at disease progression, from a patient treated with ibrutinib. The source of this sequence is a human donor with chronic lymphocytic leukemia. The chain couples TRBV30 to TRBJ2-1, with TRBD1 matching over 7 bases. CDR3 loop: CAWSARVGQYNEQFF. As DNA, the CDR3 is TGTGCCTGGAGTGCCCGGGTGGGACAGTACAATGAGCAGTTCTTC.